The TCR beta chain under discussion was sequenced for a study of blood T cells in healthy people across ages. Notes on the study in general: Lack of knowledge of donor CMV status possibly confounded expanded clonotype changes. Reliance upon unsorted PBMCs precluded definitive naive versus antigen-experienced comparison.

Comments on this clonotype: What it binds is not known.

The sample, approximately 11 milliliters of peripheral blood, was drawn from each donor. Germline CDR1 and CDR2: KGHSY and FQNENV. This CDR3 region has 15 residues. Trimming shortened V by 2 bases and J by 0 bases, and 11 bases separated the two germline ends. Then a second PCR, running roughly 7 to 11 cycles, was carried out with a sample-barcoded 5' primer and a J-beta primer mix. A single record per CDR3 protein comes from TCRdb applying MiXCR to the 5' RACE reads. This table holds around 790,000 distinct CDR3 sequences, around 45% found once. The source material was blood. This clonotype was sampled from a man between 60 and 75 years old in good health. The chain uses TRBV16 and TRBJ2-7; maybe TRBD1 (6 bases). Here the CDR3 reads CASSQTDSFSYEQYF. The CDR3 nucleotides are TGTGCCAGCAGCCAAACGGACAGTTTCTCCTACGAGCAGTACTTC.